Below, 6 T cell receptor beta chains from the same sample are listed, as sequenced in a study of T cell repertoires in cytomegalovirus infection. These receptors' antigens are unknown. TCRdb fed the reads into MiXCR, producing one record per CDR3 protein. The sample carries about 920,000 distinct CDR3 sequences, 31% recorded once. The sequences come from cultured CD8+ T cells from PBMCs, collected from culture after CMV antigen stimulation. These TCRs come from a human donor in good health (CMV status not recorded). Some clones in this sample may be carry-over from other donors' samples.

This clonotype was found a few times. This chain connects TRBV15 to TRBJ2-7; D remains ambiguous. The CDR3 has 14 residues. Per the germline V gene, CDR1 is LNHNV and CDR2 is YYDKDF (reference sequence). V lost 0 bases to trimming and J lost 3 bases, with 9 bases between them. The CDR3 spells CATSRDQVLYEQYF. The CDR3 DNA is TGTGCCACCAGCAGAGATCAGGTCCTCTACGAGCAGTACTTC. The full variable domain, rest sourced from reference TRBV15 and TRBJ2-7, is DAMVIQNPRYQVTQFGKPVTLSCSQTLNHNVMYWYQQKSSQAPKLLFHYYDKDFNNEADTPDNFQSRRPNTSFCFLDIRSPGLGDTAMYLCATSRDQVLYEQYFGPGTRLTVT.

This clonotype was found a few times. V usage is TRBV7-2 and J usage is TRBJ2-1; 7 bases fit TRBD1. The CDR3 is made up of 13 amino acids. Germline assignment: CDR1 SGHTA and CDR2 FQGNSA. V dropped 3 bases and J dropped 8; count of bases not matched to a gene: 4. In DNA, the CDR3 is TGTGCCAGCAGCTTGGATACAGGGGATGAGCAGTTCTTC. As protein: CASSLDTGDEQFF.

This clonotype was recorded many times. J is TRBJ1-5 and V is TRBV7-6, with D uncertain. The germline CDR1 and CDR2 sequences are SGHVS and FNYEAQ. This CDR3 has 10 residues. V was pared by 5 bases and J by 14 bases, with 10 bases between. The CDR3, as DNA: TGTGCCAGCAGCCCCCGGGAGGAGCATTTT. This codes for CASSPREEHF.

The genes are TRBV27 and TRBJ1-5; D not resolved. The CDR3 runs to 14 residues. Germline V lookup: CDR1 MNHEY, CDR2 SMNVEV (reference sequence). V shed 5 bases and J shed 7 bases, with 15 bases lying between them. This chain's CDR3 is CASSRNPTVQPQHF. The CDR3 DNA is TGTGCCAGCAGTCGGAATCCCACGGTCCAGCCCCAGCATTTT.

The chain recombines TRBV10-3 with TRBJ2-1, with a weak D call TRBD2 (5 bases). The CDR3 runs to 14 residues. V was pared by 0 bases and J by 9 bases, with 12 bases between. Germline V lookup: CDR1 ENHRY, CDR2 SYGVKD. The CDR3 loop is CAISESSGFVEQFF. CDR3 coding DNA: TGTGCCATCAGTGAGTCATCGGGGTTCGTTGAGCAGTTCTTC.

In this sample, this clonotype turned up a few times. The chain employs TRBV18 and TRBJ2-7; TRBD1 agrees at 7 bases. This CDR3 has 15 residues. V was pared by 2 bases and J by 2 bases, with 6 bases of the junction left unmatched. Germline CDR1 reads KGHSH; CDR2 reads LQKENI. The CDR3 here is CASSPSGQSTYEQYV. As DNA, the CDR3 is TGTGCCAGCTCACCATCGGGACAGTCAACCTACGAGCAGTACGTC.